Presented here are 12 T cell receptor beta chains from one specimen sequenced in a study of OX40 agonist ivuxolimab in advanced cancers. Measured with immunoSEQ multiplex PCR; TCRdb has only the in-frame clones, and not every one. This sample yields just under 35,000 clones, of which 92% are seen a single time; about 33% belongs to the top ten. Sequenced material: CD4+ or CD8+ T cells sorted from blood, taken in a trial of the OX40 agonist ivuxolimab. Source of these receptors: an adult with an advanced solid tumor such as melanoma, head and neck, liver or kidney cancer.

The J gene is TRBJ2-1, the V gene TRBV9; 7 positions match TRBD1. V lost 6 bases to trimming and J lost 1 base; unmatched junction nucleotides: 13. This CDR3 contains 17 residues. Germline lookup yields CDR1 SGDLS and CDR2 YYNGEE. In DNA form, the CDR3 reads TGTGCCAGCACCCCCGGAGGAACGACAGGGTCCTACAATGAGCAGTTCTTC. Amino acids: CASTPGGTTGSYNEQFF.

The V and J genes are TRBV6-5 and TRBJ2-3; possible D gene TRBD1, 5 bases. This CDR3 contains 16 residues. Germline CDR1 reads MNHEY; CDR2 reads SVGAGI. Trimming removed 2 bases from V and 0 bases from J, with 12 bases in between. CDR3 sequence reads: CASSYEAGLSTDTQYF. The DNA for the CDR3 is TGTGCCAGCAGTTACGAGGCAGGGTTGAGCACAGATACGCAGTATTTT.

The CDR3 DNA is TGTGCCAGTAGTATAGCACTAGCGGCCTACAATGAGCAGTTCTTC. It is translated as CASSIALAAYNEQFF. This chain links TRBV19 with TRBJ2-1; the match to TRBD2 covers 8 bases. From germline, CDR1 is LNHDA and CDR2 SQIVND (reference sequence). V shed 1 base, J shed 2 bases, and the junction held 1 base outside the gene matches. The CDR3 has 15 residues. The entire variable domain, with the rest obtained from reference TRBV19 and TRBJ2-1, is as follows: DGGITQSPKYLFRKEGQNVTLSCEQNLNHDAMYWYRQDPGQGLRLIYYSQIVNDFQKGDIAEGYSVSREKKESFPLTVTSAQKNPTAFYLCASSIALAAYNEQFFGPGTRLTVL.

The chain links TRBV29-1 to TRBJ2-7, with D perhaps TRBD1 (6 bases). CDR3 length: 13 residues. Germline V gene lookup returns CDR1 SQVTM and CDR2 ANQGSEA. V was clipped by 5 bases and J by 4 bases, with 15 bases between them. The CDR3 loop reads CSVLGARSYEQYF. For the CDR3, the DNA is TGCAGCGTTCTGGGGGCGAGGTCTTACGAGCAGTACTTC.

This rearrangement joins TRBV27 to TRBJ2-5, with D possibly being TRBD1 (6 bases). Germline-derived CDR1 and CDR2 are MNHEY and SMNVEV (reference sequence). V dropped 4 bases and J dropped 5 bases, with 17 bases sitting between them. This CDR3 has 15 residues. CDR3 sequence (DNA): TGTGCCAGCAGTTCCCGCAGGGGCGGCGGGGAGACCCAGTACTTC. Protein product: CASSSRRGGGETQYF.

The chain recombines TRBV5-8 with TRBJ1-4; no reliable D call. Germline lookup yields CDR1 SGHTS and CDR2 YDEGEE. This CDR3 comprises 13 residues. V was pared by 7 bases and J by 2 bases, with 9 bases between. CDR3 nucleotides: TGTGCCAGCCCTGGAAGGACTAATGAAAAACTGTTTTTT. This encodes CASPGRTNEKLFF. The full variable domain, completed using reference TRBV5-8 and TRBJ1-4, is EAGVTQSPTHLIKTRGQQATLRCSPISGHTSVYWYQQALGLGLQFLLWYDEGEERNRGNFPPRFSGRQFPNYSSELNVNALELEDSALYLCASPGRTNEKLFFGSGTQLSVL.

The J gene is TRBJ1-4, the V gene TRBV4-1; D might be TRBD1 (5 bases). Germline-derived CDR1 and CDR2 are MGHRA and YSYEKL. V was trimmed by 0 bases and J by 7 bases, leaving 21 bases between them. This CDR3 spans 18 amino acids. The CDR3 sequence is CASSQDRGEGYEFEKLFF. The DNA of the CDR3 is TGCGCCAGCAGCCAAGATCGGGGGGAGGGATATGAATTTGAAAAACTGTTTTTT.

CDR3 protein: CASSQAGVGYEQYF. The CDR3 coding sequence is TGTGCCAGCAGCCAAGCGGGAGTGGGGTACGAGCAGTACTTC. The chain couples TRBV14 to TRBJ2-5; perhaps TRBD2 as D (6 bases). The end of the DNA fits TRBJ2-7 better, so the J call may be wrong. Germline V gene data show CDR1 as SGHDN and CDR2 as FVKESK. This CDR3 has 14 amino acids.

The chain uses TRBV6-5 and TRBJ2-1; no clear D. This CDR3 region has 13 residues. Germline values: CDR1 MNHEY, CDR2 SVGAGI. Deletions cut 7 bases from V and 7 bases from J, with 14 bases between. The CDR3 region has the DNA TGTGCCAGCACTACGGGCGCATCGAATGAGCAGTTCTTC. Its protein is CASTTGASNEQFF.

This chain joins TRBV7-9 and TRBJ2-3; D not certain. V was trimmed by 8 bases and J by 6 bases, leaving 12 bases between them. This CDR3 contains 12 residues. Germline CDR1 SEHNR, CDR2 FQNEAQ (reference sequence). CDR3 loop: CASREMGDTQYF. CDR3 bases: TGTGCCAGCCGCGAGATGGGGGATACGCAGTATTTT.

The CDR3 sequence is CASSSGQGRTQHF. In nucleotides, the CDR3 is TGTGCCAGCAGCTCGGGACAGGGACGGACCCAGCATTTT. The V gene is TRBV6-5, the J gene TRBJ1-5; TRBD1 agrees at 9 bases. The germline V gene encodes CDR1 MNHEY and CDR2 SVGAGI. V lost 6 bases and J lost 11; bases outside the gene matches: 8. There are 13 residues in the CDR3.

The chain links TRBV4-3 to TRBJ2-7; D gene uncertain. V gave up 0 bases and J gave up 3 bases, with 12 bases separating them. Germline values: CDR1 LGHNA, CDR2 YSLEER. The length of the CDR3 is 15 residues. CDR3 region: CASSQEGEGFYEQYF. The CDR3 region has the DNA TGCGCCAGCAGCCAAGAGGGTGAAGGTTTCTACGAGCAGTACTTC.